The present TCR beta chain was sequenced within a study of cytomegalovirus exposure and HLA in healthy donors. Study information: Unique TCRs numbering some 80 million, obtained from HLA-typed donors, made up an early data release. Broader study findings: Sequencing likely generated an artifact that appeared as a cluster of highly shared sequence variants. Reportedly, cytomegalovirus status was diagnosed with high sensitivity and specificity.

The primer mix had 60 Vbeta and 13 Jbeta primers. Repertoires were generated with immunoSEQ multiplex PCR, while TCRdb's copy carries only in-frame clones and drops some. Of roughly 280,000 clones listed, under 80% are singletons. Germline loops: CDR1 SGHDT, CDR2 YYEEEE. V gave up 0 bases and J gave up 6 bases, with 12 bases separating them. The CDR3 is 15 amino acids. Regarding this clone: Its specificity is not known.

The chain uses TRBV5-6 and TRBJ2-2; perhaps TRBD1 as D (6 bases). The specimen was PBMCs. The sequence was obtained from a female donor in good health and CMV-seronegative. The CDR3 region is CASSLETGLAGELFF. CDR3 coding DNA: TGTGCCAGCAGCTTGGAAACAGGGTTGGCCGGGGAGCTGTTTTTT.